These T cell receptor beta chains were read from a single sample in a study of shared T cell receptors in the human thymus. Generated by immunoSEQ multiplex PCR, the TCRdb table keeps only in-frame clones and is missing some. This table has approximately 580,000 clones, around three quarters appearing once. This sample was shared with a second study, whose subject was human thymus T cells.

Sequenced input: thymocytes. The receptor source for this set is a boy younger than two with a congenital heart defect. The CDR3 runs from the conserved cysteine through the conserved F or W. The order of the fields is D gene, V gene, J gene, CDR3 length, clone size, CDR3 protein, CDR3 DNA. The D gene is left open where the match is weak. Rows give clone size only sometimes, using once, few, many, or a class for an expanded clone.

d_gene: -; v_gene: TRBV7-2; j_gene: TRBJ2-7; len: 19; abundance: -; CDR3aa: CASSYRESLDIPLTYEQYF; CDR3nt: TGTGCCAGCAGCTACCGGGAGTCTCTAGACATACCTCTGACCTACGAGCAGTACTTC
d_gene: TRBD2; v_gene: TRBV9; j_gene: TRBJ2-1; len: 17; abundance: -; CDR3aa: CASSGGASGRVHNEQFF; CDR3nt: TGTGCCAGCAGCGGGGGGGCTAGCGGGAGGGTCCACAATGAGCAGTTCTTC
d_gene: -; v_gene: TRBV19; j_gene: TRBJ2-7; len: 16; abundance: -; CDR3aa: CASSIVRGPALYEQYF; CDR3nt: TGTGCCAGTAGTATAGTTAGGGGTCCCGCCCTCTACGAGCAGTACTTC
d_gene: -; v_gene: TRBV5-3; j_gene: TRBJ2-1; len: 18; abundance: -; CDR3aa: CARSHKTQTRSSYNEQFF; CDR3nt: TGTGCCAGAAGCCACAAAACCCAGACTAGGAGCTCCTACAATGAGCAGTTCTTC
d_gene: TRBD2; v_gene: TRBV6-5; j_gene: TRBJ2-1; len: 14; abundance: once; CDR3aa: CASGRESGHNEQFF; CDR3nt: TGTGCCAGTGGGAGGGAGAGTGGTCACAATGAGCAGTTCTTC
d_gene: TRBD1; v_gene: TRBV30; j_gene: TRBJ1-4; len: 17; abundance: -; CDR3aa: CAWTHPRGDRGTEKLFF; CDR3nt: TGTGCCTGGACCCACCCCCGCGGGGACAGGGGTACTGAAAAACTGTTTTTT
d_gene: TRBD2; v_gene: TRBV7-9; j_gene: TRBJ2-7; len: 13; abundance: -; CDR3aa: CASSLRLAGEQYF; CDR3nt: TGTGCCAGCAGCTTAAGACTAGCCGGGGAGCAGTACTTC
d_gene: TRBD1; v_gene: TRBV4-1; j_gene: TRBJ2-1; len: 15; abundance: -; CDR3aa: CASSPGTGVMNEQFF; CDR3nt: TGCGCCAGCAGCCCTGGGACAGGGGTAATGAATGAGCAGTTCTTC
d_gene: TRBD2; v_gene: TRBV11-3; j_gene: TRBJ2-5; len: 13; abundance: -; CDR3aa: CATTIAGAETQYF; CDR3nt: TGTGCCACCACTATAGCGGGAGCAGAGACCCAGTACTTC
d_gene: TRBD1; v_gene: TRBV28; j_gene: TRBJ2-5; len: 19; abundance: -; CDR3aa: CASSNRRDRGDVKQETQYF; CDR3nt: TGTGCCAGCAGTAACCGTAGGGACAGGGGTGACGTAAAGCAAGAGACCCAGTACTTC
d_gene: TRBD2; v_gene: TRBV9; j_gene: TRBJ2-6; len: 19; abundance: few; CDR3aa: CASSLLSLAGGSGANVLTF; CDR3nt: TGTGCCAGCAGCCTACTGTCCCTAGCGGGAGGCTCTGGGGCCAACGTCCTGACTTTC
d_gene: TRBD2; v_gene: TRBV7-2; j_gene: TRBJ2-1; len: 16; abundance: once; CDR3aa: CASRTGTSVSYNEQFF; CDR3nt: TGTGCCAGCAGAACCGGGACTAGCGTTTCCTACAATGAGCAGTTCTTC
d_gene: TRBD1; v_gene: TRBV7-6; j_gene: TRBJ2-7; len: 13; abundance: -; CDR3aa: CASSSQGVYEQYF; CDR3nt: TGTGCCAGCAGCTCCCAGGGGGTTTACGAGCAGTACTTC
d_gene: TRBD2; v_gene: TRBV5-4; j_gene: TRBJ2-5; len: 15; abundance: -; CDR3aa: CASSLQGGRGETQYF; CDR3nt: TGTGCCAGCAGCTTGCAGGGCGGGAGAGGAGAGACCCAGTACTTC
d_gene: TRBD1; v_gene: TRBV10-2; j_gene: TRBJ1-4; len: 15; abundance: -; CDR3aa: CASSEYEQGYEKLFF; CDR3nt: TGCGCCAGCAGTGAATATGAACAGGGGTATGAAAAACTGTTTTTT
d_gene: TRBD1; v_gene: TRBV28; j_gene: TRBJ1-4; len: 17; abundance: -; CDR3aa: CASSLSLRTGANEKLFF; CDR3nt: TGTGCCAGCAGTTTATCCCTCCGGACAGGGGCTAATGAAAAACTGTTTTTT
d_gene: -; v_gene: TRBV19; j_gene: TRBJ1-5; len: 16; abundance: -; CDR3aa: CASSIETGFGNQPQHF; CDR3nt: TGTGCCAGTAGTATTGAGACAGGTTTCGGCAATCAGCCCCAGCATTTT
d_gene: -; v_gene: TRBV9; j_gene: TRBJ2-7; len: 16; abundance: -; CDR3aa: CASSVARTGVPYEQYF; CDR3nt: TGTGCCAGCAGCGTAGCCCGGACGGGGGTCCCCTACGAGCAGTACTTC
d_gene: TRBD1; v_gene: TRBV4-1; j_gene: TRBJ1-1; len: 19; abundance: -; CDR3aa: CASSHIDRGLRVADTEAFF; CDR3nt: TGCGCCAGCAGCCACATAGACAGGGGGCTACGGGTCGCGGACACTGAAGCTTTCTTT
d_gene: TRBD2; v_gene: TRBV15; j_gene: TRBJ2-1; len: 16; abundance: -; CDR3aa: CATSRATSGRVNEQFF; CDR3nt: TGTGCCACCAGCAGAGCCACTAGCGGGAGGGTGAATGAGCAGTTCTTC
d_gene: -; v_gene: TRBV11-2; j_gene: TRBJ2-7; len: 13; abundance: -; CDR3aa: CASSLGTPVEQYF; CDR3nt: TGTGCCAGCAGCTTAGGGACTCCGGTGGAGCAGTACTTC
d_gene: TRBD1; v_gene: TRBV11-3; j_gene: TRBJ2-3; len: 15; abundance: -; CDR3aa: CASRQDRGQSDTQYF; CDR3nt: TGTGCCAGCAGACAGGACAGGGGGCAATCAGATACGCAGTATTTT